What follows are 7 T cell receptor beta chains derived from one specimen sequenced in a study of PD-1 blockade in mismatch repair-deficient tumors. Generated by immunoSEQ multiplex PCR, the TCRdb table keeps only in-frame clones and is missing some. Here the sample spans approximately 100,000 clones, 70% to 85% being singletons. The material was peripheral blood, obtained around 8 months after starting pembrolizumab. The receptors here all came from an adult with mismatch repair-deficient cancer.

The chain employs TRBV7-3 and TRBJ2-2; the D call may be TRBD1 or TRBD2 (5 bases each). CDR3 length: 16 amino acids. V dropped 5 bases and J dropped 2 bases, with 15 bases sitting between them. Germline CDR1 and CDR2: SGHTA and FQGTGA. CDR3 DNA sequence: TGTGCCAGCAGCCCCCGAAAGGGGAGAAACACCGGGGAGCTGTTTTTT. It codes for CASSPRKGRNTGELFF.

CDR3 in amino acids: CASSVEGGRARGEQFF. CDR3 bases: TGTGCCAGCAGCGTAGAGGGCGGGAGGGCCCGAGGTGAGCAGTTCTTC. The rearrangement uses TRBV9 and TRBJ2-1, with 9 bases lining up with TRBD2. The germline V gene has CDR1 SGDLS and CDR2 YYNGEE. The length of the CDR3 is 16 residues. V shed 0 bases and J 9 bases; nucleotides not matched to a gene: 10.

CDR3 residues: CASSFRQTEYGYTF. CDR3 bases: TGTGCCAGCAGTTTCCGGCAGACTGAATATGGCTACACCTTC. The chain uses TRBV28 and TRBJ1-2; D gene unclear. Deletions cut 3 bases from V and 5 bases from J, with 13 bases between. The CDR3 is 14 residues long. Germline CDR1 reads MDHEN; CDR2 reads SYDVKM.

This clone has a count of ten or more. The chain links TRBV11-3 to TRBJ1-2; D is uncertain. Germline CDR1 SGHNT, CDR2 YENEEA. The CDR3 runs 13 residues. V lost 5 bases, J lost 5 bases, and 12 bases lay in between. DNA for the CDR3: TGTGCCAGCAGCCCCACGTTTTCTTATGGCTACACCTTC. Translating it yields CASSPTFSYGYTF.

The chain joins TRBV6-1 to TRBJ2-7; D tentatively reads TRBD1 or TRBD2 (5 bases each). Germline CDR1 MNHNS, CDR2 SASEGT. This CDR3 contains 14 residues. Deletions cut 1 base from V and 6 bases from J, with 13 bases between. The CDR3, as DNA: TGTGCCAGCAGTGAAGACGTGGCAGGGACCGAGCAGTACTTC. Protein: CASSEDVAGTEQYF.

V and J are TRBV5-1 and TRBJ2-5; 8 bases map to TRBD2. This CDR3 region has 15 residues. With 1 base clipped from V and 2 bases from J, the junction kept 4 bases outside the gene matches. CDR1 is SGHRS, CDR2 YFSETQ, per germline. In nucleotides, the CDR3 is TGCGCCAGCAGCTTGTCCGGGGGGGAACAAGAGACCCAGTACTTC. Translating gives CASSLSGGEQETQYF.

The rearrangement links TRBV5-4 to TRBJ2-5; D assignment may be TRBD1 or TRBD2 (6 bases each). V lost 0 bases and J 4 bases, leaving 16 bases between the germline ends. The CDR3 covers 16 residues. Germline V gene data show CDR1 as SGHNT and CDR2 as YYREEE (reference sequence). For the CDR3, the DNA is TGTGCCAGCAGCTTGGGAGGGGGGCCAACTCGAGAGACCCAGTACTTC. It translates to CASSLGGGPTRETQYF. Combining the CDR3 with reference TRBV5-4 and TRBJ2-5 gives the whole variable domain ETGVTQSPTHLIKTRGQQVTLRCSSQSGHNTVSWYQQALGQGPQFIFQYYREEENGRGNFPPRFSGLQFPNYSSELNVNALELDDSALYLCASSLGGGPTRETQYFGPGTRLLVL.